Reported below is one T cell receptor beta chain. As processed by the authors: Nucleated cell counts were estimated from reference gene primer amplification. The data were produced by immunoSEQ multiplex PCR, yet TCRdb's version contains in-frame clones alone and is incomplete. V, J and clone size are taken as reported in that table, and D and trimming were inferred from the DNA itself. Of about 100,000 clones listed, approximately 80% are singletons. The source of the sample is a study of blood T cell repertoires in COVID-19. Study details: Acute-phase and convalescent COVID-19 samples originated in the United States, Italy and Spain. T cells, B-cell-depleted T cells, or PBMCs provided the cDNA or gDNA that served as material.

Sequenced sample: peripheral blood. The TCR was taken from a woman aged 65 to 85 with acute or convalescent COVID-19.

The CDR3 DNA reads TGTGCCAGCAGTTTACTAGGTGGCTACACCTTC. Its translation is CASSLLGGYTF. The rearrangement joins TRBV28 to TRBJ1-2; the D is unclear. V was cut by 2 bases and J by 7 bases, with 5 bases left in between. The CDR3 loop spans 11 amino acids. From germline, CDR1 is MDHEN and CDR2 SYDVKM.